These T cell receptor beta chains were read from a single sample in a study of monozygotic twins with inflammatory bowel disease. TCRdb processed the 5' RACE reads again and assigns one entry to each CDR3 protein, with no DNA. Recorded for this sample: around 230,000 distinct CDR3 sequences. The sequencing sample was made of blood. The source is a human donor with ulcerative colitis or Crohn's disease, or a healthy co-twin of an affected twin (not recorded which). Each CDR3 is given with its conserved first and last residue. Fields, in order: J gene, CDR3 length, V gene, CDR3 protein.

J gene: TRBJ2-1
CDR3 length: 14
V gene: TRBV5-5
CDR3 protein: CASSPRTGPNEQFF

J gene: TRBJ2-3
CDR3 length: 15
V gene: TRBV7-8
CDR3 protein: CASSLGGGPTDTQYF

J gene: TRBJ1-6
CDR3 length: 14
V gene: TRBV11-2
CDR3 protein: CASSAGTVNSPLHF

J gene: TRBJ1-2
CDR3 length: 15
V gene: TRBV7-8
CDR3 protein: CASSLWDRGLGGYTF

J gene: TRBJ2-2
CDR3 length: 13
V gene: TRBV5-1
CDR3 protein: CASKTGSTGELFF

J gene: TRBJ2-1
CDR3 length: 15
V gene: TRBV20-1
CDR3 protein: CSARDRQGTYNEQFF

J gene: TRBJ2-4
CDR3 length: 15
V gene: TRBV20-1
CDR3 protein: CNYCVPIVAKNIQYF

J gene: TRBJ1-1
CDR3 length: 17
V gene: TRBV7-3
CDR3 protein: CASSLGTGTPMNTEAFF

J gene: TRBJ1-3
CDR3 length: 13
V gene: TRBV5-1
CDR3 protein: CASSLGQGDTIYF

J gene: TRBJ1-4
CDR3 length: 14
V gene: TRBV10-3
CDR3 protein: CAISRTATNEKLFF

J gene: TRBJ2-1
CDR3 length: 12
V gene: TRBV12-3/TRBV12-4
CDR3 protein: CASSFIPDEQFF

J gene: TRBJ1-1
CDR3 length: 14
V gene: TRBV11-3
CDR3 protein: CASSPGQMNTEAFF

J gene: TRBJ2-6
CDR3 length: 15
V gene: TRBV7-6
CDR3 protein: CASSLGQAGANVLTF

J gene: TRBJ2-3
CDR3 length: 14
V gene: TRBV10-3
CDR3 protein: CAISLGQGENTQYF

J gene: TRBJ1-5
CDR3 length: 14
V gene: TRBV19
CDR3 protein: CASSITGKDQPQHF

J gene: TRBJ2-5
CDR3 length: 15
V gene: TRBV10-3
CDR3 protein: CAIRAGGVAGETQYF

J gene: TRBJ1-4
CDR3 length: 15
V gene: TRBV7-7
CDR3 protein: CASSPLTGGGEKLFF

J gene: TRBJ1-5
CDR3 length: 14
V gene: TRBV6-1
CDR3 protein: CASTGDRGRQPQHF

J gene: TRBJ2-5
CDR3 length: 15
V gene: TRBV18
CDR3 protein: CASSPRGQGQETQYF

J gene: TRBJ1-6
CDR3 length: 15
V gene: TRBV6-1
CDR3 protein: CASRPYREPNSPLHF

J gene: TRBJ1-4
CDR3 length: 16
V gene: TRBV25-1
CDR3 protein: CASSEYSGGTNEKLFF